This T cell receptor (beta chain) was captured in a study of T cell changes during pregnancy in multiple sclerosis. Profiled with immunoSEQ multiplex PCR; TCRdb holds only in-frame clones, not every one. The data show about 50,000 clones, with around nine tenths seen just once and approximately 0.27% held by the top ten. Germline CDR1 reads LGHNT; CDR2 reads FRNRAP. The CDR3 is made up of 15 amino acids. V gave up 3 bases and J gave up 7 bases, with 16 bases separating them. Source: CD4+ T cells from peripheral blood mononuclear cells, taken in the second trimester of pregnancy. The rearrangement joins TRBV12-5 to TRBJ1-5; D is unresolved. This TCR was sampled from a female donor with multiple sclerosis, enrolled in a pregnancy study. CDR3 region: CASGFASGGMQPQHF. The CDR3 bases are TGTGCTAGTGGTTTTGCTTCGGGAGGGATGCAGCCCCAGCATTTT.